This TCR beta chain stems from a study of cytotoxic CD8 clonotypes in ibrutinib-treated CLL. The CDR3 runs to 15 residues. The germline V and J ends were trimmed by 0 bases and 2 bases, with 9 bases remaining between them. Germline loops: CDR1 LGHNA, CDR2 YSLEER. The data were produced by immunoSEQ multiplex PCR, yet TCRdb's version contains in-frame clones alone and is incomplete. Here the sample spans over 250,000 clones, less than 85% being singletons. Sequenced material: PBMCs, taken at disease progression, from a patient treated with ibrutinib. The rearrangement links TRBV4-3 to TRBJ2-3; D is uncertain. This clonotype was obtained from a human donor with chronic lymphocytic leukemia. This CDR3 is CASSQDGRITDTQYF. CDR3 bases: TGCGCCAGCAGCCAAGATGGGCGGATCACAGATACGCAGTATTTT.